The 4 T cell receptor beta chains reported below all come from one sample, sequenced in a study of cytomegalovirus exposure and HLA in healthy donors. The PCR contained 60 Vbeta and 13 Jbeta primers. Libraries were prepared by immunoSEQ multiplex PCR; TCRdb keeps only in-frame clonotypes and omits some of them. The table has approximately 140,000 clones, around 90% seen once. Input material: PBMCs. These receptors all come from a woman aged 40 to 55 in good health and CMV-seronegative.

The V gene is TRBV28, the J gene TRBJ1-4, with D unclear. The germline V and J ends were trimmed by 7 bases and 4 bases, with 10 bases remaining between them. Germline-derived CDR1 and CDR2 are MDHEN and SYDVKM. The CDR3 covers 13 residues. CDR3 DNA: TGTGCCAGCACGCGGGGATTTAATGAAAAACTGTTTTTT. This gives the protein CASTRGFNEKLFF.

The chain has TRBV6-1 and TRBJ1-4, with TRBD1 matching 7 bases. CDR1 and CDR2 from the germline V gene are MNHNS and SASEGT. This CDR3 has 14 residues. The J segment lost 3 bases and the V segment lost 5 bases, leaving 3 bases of the junction unmatched. The CDR3 DNA follows: TGTGCCAGCAGTTCCGGGACAGCTAATGAAAAACTGTTTTTT. Amino acid sequence: CASSSGTANEKLFF.

This chain links TRBV5-4 with TRBJ2-2; tentative D call: TRBD1 (7 bases). The V end was cut by 4 bases, the J end by 7 bases, with 14 bases between. In germline, CDR1 is SGHNT, CDR2 YYREEE (reference sequence). There are 14 residues in the CDR3. CDR3 residues: CASSQGGRGGELFF. For the CDR3, the DNA is TGTGCCAGCAGCCAGGGGGGTCGCGGCGGGGAGCTGTTTTTT.

This chain joins TRBV11-3 and TRBJ1-3; tentative D call: TRBD1 (6 bases). The V gene's germline CDR1 is SGHNT and CDR2 YENEEA. The CDR3 is 19 residues long. V lost 4 bases and J lost 4, with 26 bases in between. As DNA, the CDR3 is TGTGCCAGCAGCTATAGCCTAGCCACGGACAGCCGCAGCGGAAACACCATATATTTT. Its protein is CASSYSLATDSRSGNTIYF. Together with reference TRBV11-3 and TRBJ1-3, the CDR3 gives the full variable domain: EAGVVQSPRYKIIEKKQPVAFWCNPISGHNTLYWYLQNLGQGPELLIRYENEEAVDDSQLPKDRFSAERLKGVDSTLKIQPAELGDSAVYLCASSYSLATDSRSGNTIYFGEGSWLTVV.